The following is a TCR beta chain sequence with its context. Its antigen is as yet unknown. This sample was taken from a study of cytomegalovirus exposure and HLA in healthy donors. Findings and limits, study-wide: The authors later found TCR association rates varying by HLA locus, with DRB1 most and HLA-C fewest. In a later analysis, parvovirus B19, influenza, CMV and Epstein-Barr virus appeared linked to several top co-occurrence clusters. Researchers reportedly found TCR beta sequences accurately predicted most subjects' HLA-A and HLA-B alleles.

These donors, healthy bone marrow donors, were studied. A multiplex PCR was run with 60 Vbeta primers and 13 Jbeta primers. The protocol was immunoSEQ multiplex PCR, while the TCRdb copy is restricted to in-frame clones and leaves out a portion. In all, the sample yields around 130,000 clones. The CDR3 sequence is 16 residues long. V lost 6 bases, J lost 0 bases, and 12 bases lay in between. Germline V gene sequence: CDR1 MNHNY, CDR2 SVGAGI (reference sequence). The receptor was derived from a woman between 40 and 55 years old in good health and CMV-seronegative. Sample: PBMCs. The chain recombines TRBV6-6 with TRBJ2-6, with D possibly TRBD1 on 5 matching bases. The CDR3 sequence: CASRRQSRSGANVLTF. The CDR3 DNA is TGTGCCAGCAGACGACAGTCTCGCTCTGGGGCCAACGTCCTGACTTTC.